Shown below are 10 T cell receptor beta chains from a single sample sequenced in a study of T cells after yellow fever vaccination. Each CDR3 protein is one row after TCRdb ran MiXCR on the 5' RACE reads. The sample lists approximately 250,000 distinct CDR3 sequences; more than 3.5% were seen once. The sequenced sample was PBMCs, obtained 15 days after the yellow fever booster vaccination. The source is a man between 18 and 29 years old who received the YFV17D yellow fever vaccine.

This clonotype has only a few counts. The gene calls are TRBV20-1 and TRBJ1-1; a weak D match, TRBD1 (5 bases). V lost 3 bases and J 6 bases, leaving 17 bases between the germline ends. This CDR3 region has 14 residues. Germline assignment: CDR1 DFQATT and CDR2 SNEGSKA (reference sequence). Here the CDR3 reads CSASPPGRRAEAFF. CDR3 DNA: TGCAGTGCTAGCCCACCGGGACGGCGAGCTGAAGCTTTCTTT.

This clonotype was counted ten times or more. The V gene is TRBV4-2, the J gene TRBJ1-3; weak D call: TRBD1 (5 bases). Germline CDR1 LGHNA, CDR2 YNFKEQ. V was trimmed by 0 bases and J by 0 bases, leaving 12 bases between them. The CDR3 is 17 amino acids. CDR3 amino acids: CASSQDPGGYSGNTIYF. As DNA, the CDR3 is TGTGCCAGCAGCCAAGATCCGGGGGGATACTCTGGAAACACCATATATTTT.

This clonotype appeared many times. The V gene is TRBV10-2, the J gene TRBJ2-1; D call uncertain. The germline gives CDR1 WSHSY, CDR2 SAAADI. This CDR3 contains 12 residues. V was clipped by 0 bases and J by 9 bases, with 6 bases between them. CDR3 protein: CASSESAGEQFF. CDR3 coding DNA: TGCGCCAGCAGTGAGTCGGCTGGTGAGCAGTTCTTC.

This clonotype was seen repeatedly, ten times or more. This chain joins TRBV7-2 and TRBJ2-7, with a tentative D call TRBD2 (6 bases). Between the trimmed V and J ends, which lost 0 bases and 0 bases, there was a span of 9 bases. This CDR3 is 15 amino acids long. Per the germline V gene, CDR1 is SGHTA and CDR2 is FQGNSA. The CDR3 coding sequence is TGTGCCAGCAGCTTAGCTCCGGGAGCCTCCTACGAGCAGTACGTC. As protein: CASSLAPGASYEQYV.

Ten or more counts support this clonotype. This chain connects TRBV20-1 to TRBJ1-1; no firm D call. Between the trimmed V and J ends, which lost 3 bases and 3 bases, there was a span of 5 bases. This CDR3 has 11 amino acids. Germline loops: CDR1 DFQATT, CDR2 SNEGSKA (reference sequence). The CDR3 DNA reads as TGCAGTGCTAGGGGGTACACTGAAGCTTTCTTT. Translation gives CSARGYTEAFF.

This clonotype was detected many times. The chain carries TRBV30 and TRBJ1-1; no definite D call. Trimming shortened V by 2 bases and J by 1 base, and 8 bases separated the two germline ends. CDR3 size: 13 residues. Germline V gene sequence: CDR1 GTSNPN, CDR2 SVGIG (reference sequence). The CDR3 DNA reads TGTGCCTGGAGTCGACCTCCGAACACTGAAGCTTTCTTT. Amino acid sequence: CAWSRPPNTEAFF.

This clonotype was seen more than once but under ten times. This sequence joins TRBV24-1 and TRBJ2-1; 9 nucleotides line up with TRBD1. The ends lost 9 bases at V and 7 bases at J; junction bases unmatched: 15. This CDR3 has 16 residues. CDR1 and CDR2 from the germline V gene are KGHDR and SFDVKD. DNA of the CDR3: TGTGCCACCGGGGACAGGGATGGGCTGAGGGAAAATGAGCAGTTCTTC. As protein: CATGDRDGLRENEQFF.

In this sample, this clonotype turned up many times. The V and J genes are TRBV5-1 and TRBJ2-3; D tentatively fits TRBD1 or TRBD2 (6 bases each). Trimming shortened V by 1 base and J by 4 bases, and 10 bases separated the two germline ends. Germline V gene lookup returns CDR1 SGHRS and CDR2 YFSETQ. The CDR3 spans 14 residues. CDR3 in amino acids: CASSLSGAADTQYF. Here the CDR3 DNA reads TGCGCCAGCAGCTTGTCGGGGGCCGCAGATACGCAGTATTTT. The full variable domain, completed using reference TRBV5-1 and TRBJ2-3, is KAGVTQTPRYLIKTRGQQVTLSCSPISGHRSVSWYQQTPGQGLQFLFEYFSETQRNKGNFPGRFSGRQFSNSRSEMNVSTLELGDSALYLCASSLSGAADTQYFGPGTRLTVL.

This clonotype occurred many times. The rearrangement links TRBV3-1 to TRBJ2-2; D is ambiguous. The V and J ends lost 4 bases and 0 bases respectively, with 15 bases between them. Germline V CDR1 and CDR2: LGHDT, YNNKEL (reference sequence). The CDR3 covers 17 residues. The CDR3 sequence is CASSPGLARTNTGELFF. The CDR3 DNA reads TGTGCCAGCAGCCCCGGTTTGGCGCGTACGAACACCGGGGAGCTGTTTTTT.

This clonotype was counted many times. The V call is TRBV7-2, the J call TRBJ2-1, with 11 bases lining up with TRBD2. With 1 base clipped from V and 9 bases from J, the junction kept 5 bases outside the gene matches. Germline CDR1 SGHTA, CDR2 FQGNSA. The CDR3 totals 15 residues. The CDR3 region is CASSLDSGGAPEQFF. The DNA for the CDR3 is TGTGCCAGCAGCTTAGATAGCGGGGGGGCCCCTGAGCAGTTCTTC.